This TCR beta chain was documented in a study of blood T cell repertoires in COVID-19. Study context: Sites across the United States, Italy and Spain contributed samples from acute and convalescent COVID-19.

V gave up 5 bases and J gave up 6 bases, with 6 bases separating them. The length of the CDR3 is 11 residues. The assay was immunoSEQ multiplex PCR, and TCRdb's table has in-frame clones only and misses some. The data show tens of thousands of clones, under 95% seen once. This receptor was taken from a man in his 60s with acute or convalescent COVID-19. V usage is TRBV12-3 or TRBV12-4 and J usage is TRBJ2-3, with D unclear. The sample consisted of peripheral blood. CDR3 in amino acids: CASSPLDTQYF. The DNA of the CDR3 is TGTGCCAGCAGTCCCCTGGATACGCAGTATTTT.